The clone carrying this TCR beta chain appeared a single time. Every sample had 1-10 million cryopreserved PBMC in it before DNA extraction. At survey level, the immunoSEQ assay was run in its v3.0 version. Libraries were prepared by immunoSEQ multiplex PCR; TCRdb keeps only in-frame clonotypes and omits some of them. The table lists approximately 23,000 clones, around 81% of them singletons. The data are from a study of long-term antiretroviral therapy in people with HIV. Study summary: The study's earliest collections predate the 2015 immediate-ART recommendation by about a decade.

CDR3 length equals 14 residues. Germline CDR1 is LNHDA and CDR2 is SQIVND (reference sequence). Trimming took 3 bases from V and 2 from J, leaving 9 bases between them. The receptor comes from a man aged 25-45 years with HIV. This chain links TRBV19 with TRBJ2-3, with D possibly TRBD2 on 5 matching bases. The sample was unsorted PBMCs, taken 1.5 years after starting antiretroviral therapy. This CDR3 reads CASSMGADTDTQYF. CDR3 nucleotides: TGTGCCAGTAGTATGGGAGCCGACACAGATACGCAGTATTTT.